These T cell receptor beta chains were read from a single sample in a study of blood T cell repertoires in COVID-19. Assay: immunoSEQ multiplex PCR; the TCRdb copy retains only in-frame clones and omits some. The sample lists about 75,000 clones; about 91% were seen once. The sequencing sample was made of peripheral blood. The receptors originated from a woman in her sixties or seventies with acute or convalescent COVID-19. Both conserved end residues are part of each CDR3. D genes are given only for firm matches. Only some rows state a clone size, as once, few, many or a class for expanded clones.

d_call j_call v_call clone_size cdr3_aa cdr3_nt
TRBD1 TRBJ1-3 TRBV10-3 once CAIRATGTGNTIYF TGTGCCATCAGAGCGACAGGGACTGGAAACACCATATATTTT
TRBD1 TRBJ2-7 TRBV10-3 NA CATGQGTYEQYF TGTGCCACGGGACAGGGGACCTACGAGCAGTACTTC
NA TRBJ2-2 TRBV19 NA CASKMAPANTGELFF TGTGCCAGTAAGATGGCCCCTGCGAACACCGGGGAGCTGTTTTTT
NA TRBJ1-6 TRBV7-2 NA CASSLRVTSRADNSPLHF TGTGCCAGCAGCCTTAGGGTCACATCCAGGGCCGACAATTCACCCCTCCACTTT
TRBD2 TRBJ2-7 TRBV5-1 few CASSPTGLAGNYEQYF TGCGCCAGCAGCCCCACTGGACTAGCGGGGAACTACGAGCAGTACTTC
NA TRBJ2-2 TRBV11-1 few CASSLSFSNTGELFF TGTGCCAGCAGCTTGTCGTTCTCGAACACCGGGGAGCTGTTTTTT
NA TRBJ2-2 TRBV5-1 few CASRITGTTNTGELFF TGCGCCAGCAGGATAACCGGGACAACCAACACCGGGGAGCTGTTTTTT
NA TRBJ1-2 TRBV30 NA CAWSPRPAGVYGYTF TGTGCCTGGAGTCCTAGGCCAGCAGGGGTTTATGGCTACACCTTC
TRBD2 TRBJ2-1 TRBV9 NA CASSVVMAGAYNEQFF TGTGCCAGCAGCGTAGTAATGGCGGGAGCCTACAATGAGCAGTTCTTC
TRBD1 TRBJ2-4 TRBV28 NA CASSLGTGVQNIQYF TGTGCCAGCAGTTTGGGAACAGGGGTCCAAAACATTCAGTACTTC
TRBD1 TRBJ1-2 TRBV28 NA CASSTAGTGVYGYTF TGTGCCAGCAGTACTGCCGGGACAGGGGTTTATGGCTACACCTTC
TRBD1 TRBJ1-1 TRBV28 few CASRPDRGRWTEAFF TGTGCCAGCAGACCAGACAGGGGGCGCTGGACTGAAGCTTTCTTT
NA TRBJ1-2 TRBV11-3 NA CASSPRRANGYTF TGTGCCAGCAGCCCCCGCAGGGCCAATGGCTACACCTTC
TRBD1 TRBJ1-2 TRBV14 NA CASSQGPQGANYGYTF TGTGCCAGCAGCCAAGGACCACAGGGGGCTAACTATGGCTACACCTTC
TRBD1 TRBJ1-4 TRBV24-1 NA CATSAPGQGILTNEKLFF TGTGCCACCAGTGCTCCGGGACAGGGGATTCTGACTAATGAAAAACTGTTTTTT
NA TRBJ2-7 TRBV24-1 NA CATSDHRVLSFYEQYF TGTGCCACCAGTGATCACAGGGTCCTCTCATTTTACGAGCAGTACTTC
TRBD1 TRBJ1-1 TRBV6-5 NA CASSRQGRTFF TGTGCCAGCAGTAGACAGGGTCGGACTTTCTTT
TRBD1 TRBJ2-7 TRBV18 NA CASSLFIDRDVGEQYF TGTGCCAGCTCACTTTTTATAGACAGGGACGTGGGGGAGCAGTACTTC
TRBD1 TRBJ1-2 TRBV7-2 NA CASSLDRAYGYTF TGTGCCAGCAGCCTGGACAGGGCATATGGCTACACCTTC
NA TRBJ1-1 TRBV3-1/TRBV3-2 NA CASSQGGGLSTEAFF TGTGCCAGCAGCCAAGGCGGAGGGTTGAGTACTGAAGCTTTCTTT
NA TRBJ1-1 TRBV5-4 NA CASSRQKGREDTEAFF TGTGCCAGCAGCCGCCAAAAGGGGAGGGAAGACACTGAAGCTTTCTTT
TRBD1 TRBJ2-2 TRBV4-3 NA CASSQGQGASGELFF TGCGCCAGCAGCCAGGGACAGGGGGCAAGTGGGGAGCTGTTTTTT
NA TRBJ2-5 TRBV9 once CASSPLASSYQETQYF TGTGCCAGCAGCCCCCTAGCTAGCAGCTACCAAGAGACCCAGTACTTC
NA TRBJ2-6 TRBV5-1 NA CASSMTGSGANVLTF TGCGCCAGCAGCATGACGGGGTCAGGGGCCAACGTCCTGACTTTC
TRBD1 TRBJ1-4 TRBV30 NA CAWSRDRELSNEKLFF TGTGCCTGGAGTAGGGACAGGGAGTTGTCTAATGAAAAACTGTTTTTT
NA TRBJ1-2 TRBV6-2/TRBV6-3 NA CASSTGLYGYTF TGTGCCAGCAGTACCGGGTTGTATGGCTACACCTTC
NA TRBJ1-4 TRBV15 NA CATSGDINEKLFF TGTGCCACCAGCGGGGACATAAATGAAAAACTGTTTTTT
TRBD1 TRBJ1-1 TRBV15 NA CATSRDRRTGGETEAFF TGTGCCACCAGCAGAGATCGGCGGACAGGGGGCGAAACTGAAGCTTTCTTT
TRBD1 TRBJ1-2 TRBV11-2 NA CASSSVGQGGGYGYTF TGTGCCAGCAGCTCCGTCGGACAGGGGGGAGGCTATGGCTACACCTTC
NA TRBJ1-2 TRBV29-1 NA CSVYRESHGYTF TGCAGCGTTTACAGGGAATCCCATGGCTACACCTTC
NA TRBJ2-2 TRBV7-2 NA CASSLVGSHLAGELFF TGTGCCAGCAGCTTAGTGGGCAGCCACCTCGCCGGGGAGCTGTTTTTT
NA TRBJ2-2 TRBV18 NA CASSPRQANTGELFF TGTGCCAGCTCACCCCGACAAGCGAACACCGGGGAGCTGTTTTTT
TRBD2 TRBJ2-1 TRBV28 NA CASSLAGPLFF TGTGCCAGCAGTCTAGCGGGCCCGCTGTTCTTC
NA TRBJ1-6 TRBV28 once CASSESQGSSPLHF TGTGCCAGCAGTGAATCGCAGGGATCCTCACCCCTCCACTTT
TRBD2 TRBJ2-7 TRBV5-5 NA CASGPPLAGDEQYF TGTGCCAGCGGGCCCCCACTAGCGGGGGACGAGCAGTACTTC
NA TRBJ2-3 TRBV3-1/TRBV3-2 NA CASSRRATDTQYF TGTGCCAGCAGCCGGCGGGCCACAGATACGCAGTATTTT